This record concerns one TCR beta chain sequence. The data belong to a study of blood T cell repertoires in COVID-19. The data were produced by immunoSEQ multiplex PCR, yet TCRdb's version contains in-frame clones alone and is incomplete. Among approximately 300,000 clones listed, about nine tenths were seen once. Germline lookup yields CDR1 MGHDK and CDR2 SYGVNS. CDR3 length: 11 residues. V gave up 4 bases and J gave up 9 bases, with 9 bases separating them. This receptor was taken from a woman aged 18-30 years who had recovered from COVID-19. The sequencing input was PBMCs or T cells enriched from blood (not recorded which). V is TRBV25-1 and J is TRBJ2-5; no reliable D call. Here the CDR3 reads CASSASTAQYF. CDR3 nucleotides: TGTGCCAGCAGTGCAAGCACTGCCCAGTACTTC.